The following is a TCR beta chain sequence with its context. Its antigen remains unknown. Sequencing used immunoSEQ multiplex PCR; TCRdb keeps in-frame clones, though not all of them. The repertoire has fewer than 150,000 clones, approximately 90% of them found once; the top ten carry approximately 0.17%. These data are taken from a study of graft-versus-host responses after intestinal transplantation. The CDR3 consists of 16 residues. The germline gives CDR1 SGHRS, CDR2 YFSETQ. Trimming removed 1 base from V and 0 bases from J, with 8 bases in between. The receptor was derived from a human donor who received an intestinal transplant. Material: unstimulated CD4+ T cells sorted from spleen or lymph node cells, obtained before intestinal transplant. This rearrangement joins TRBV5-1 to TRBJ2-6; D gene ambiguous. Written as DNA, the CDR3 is TGCGCCAGCAGCTTGAATTCGGGCTCTGGGGCCAACGTCCTGACTTTC. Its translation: CASSLNSGSGANVLTF.